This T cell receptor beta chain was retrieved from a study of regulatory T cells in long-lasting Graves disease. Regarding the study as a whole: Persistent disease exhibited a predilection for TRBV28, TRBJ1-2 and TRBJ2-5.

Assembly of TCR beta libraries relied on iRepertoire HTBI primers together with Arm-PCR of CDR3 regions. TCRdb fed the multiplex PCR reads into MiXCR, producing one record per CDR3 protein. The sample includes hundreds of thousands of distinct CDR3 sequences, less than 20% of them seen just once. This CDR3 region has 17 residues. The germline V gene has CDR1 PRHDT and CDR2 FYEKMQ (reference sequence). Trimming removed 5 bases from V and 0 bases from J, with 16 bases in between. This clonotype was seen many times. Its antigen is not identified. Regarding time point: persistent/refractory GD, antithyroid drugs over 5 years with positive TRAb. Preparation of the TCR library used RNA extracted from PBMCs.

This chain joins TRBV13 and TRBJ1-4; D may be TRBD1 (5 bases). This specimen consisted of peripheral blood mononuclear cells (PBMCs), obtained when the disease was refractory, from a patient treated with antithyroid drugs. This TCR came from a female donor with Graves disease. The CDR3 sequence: CASSGGTDDPTNEKLFF. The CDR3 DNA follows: TGTGCCAGCAGCGGGGGGACCGACGACCCAACTAATGAAAAACTGTTTTTT.